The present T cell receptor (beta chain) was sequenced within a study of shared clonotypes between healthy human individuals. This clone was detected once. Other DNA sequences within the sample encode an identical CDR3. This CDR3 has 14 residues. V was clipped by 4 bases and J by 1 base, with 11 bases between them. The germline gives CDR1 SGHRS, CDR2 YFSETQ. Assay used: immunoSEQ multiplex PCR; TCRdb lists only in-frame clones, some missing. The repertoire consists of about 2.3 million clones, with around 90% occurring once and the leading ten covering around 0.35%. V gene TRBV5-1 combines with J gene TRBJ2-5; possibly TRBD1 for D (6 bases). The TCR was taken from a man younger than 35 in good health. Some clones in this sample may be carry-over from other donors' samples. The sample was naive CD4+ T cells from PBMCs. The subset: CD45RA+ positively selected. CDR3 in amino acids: CASSPGHLQETQYF. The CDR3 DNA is TGCGCCAGCAGCCCGGGACACCTCCAAGAGACCCAGTACTTC. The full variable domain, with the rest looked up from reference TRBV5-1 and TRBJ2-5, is KAGVTQTPRYLIKTRGQQVTLSCSPISGHRSVSWYQQTPGQGLQFLFEYFSETQRNKGNFPGRFSGRQFSNSRSEMNVSTLELGDSALYLCASSPGHLQETQYFGPGTRLLVL.